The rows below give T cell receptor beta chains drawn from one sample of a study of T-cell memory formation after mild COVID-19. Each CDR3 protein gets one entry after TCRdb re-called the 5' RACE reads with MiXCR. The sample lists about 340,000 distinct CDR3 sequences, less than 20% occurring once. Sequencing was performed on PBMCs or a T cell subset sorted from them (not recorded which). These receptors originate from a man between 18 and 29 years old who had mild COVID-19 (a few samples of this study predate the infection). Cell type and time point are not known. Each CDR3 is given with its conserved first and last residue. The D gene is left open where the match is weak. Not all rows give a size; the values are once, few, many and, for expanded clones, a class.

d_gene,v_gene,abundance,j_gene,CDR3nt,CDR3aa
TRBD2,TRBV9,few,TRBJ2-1,TGTGCCAGCAGCCCCCATCCTAGCGGGGGGGCCTCCATCAATGAGCAGTTCTTC,CASSPHPSGGASINEQFF
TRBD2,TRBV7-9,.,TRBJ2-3,TGTGCCAGCAGCTTAATTACAGCGGGGGGCACAGATACGCAGTATTTT,CASSLITAGGTDTQYF
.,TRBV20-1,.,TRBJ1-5,TGCAGTATCCGGGGGATAGATCAGCCCCAGCATTTT,CSIRGIDQPQHF
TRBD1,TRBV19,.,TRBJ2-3,TGTGCCAGTAGTTCAGACCGACAGGGAGCTAGCACAGATACGCAGTATTTT,CASSSDRQGASTDTQYF
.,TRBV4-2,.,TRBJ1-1,TGTGCCAGCAGCCGGGGTAGAGCTTTCTTT,CASSRGRAFF
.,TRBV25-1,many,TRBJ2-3,TGTGCCAGCAGTGGGGGGGGGCACACAGATACGCAGTATTTT,CASSGGGHTDTQYF
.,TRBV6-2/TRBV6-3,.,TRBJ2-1,TGTGCCAGCAGTTACAACTGGGGCCATGAGCAGTTCTTC,CASSYNWGHEQFF
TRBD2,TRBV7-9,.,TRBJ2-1,TGTGCCAGCAGGCATACTAGCGGGGGCTCCTACAATGAGCAGTTCTTC,CASRHTSGGSYNEQFF
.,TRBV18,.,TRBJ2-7,TGTGCCAGCTCACCAATAGACTTGGCCGGGGAGGAGCAGTACTTC,CASSPIDLAGEEQYF
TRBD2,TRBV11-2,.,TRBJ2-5,TGTGCCAGCAGCTTAGGGTCGGGGGGGTACCAAGAGACCCAGTACTTC,CASSLGSGGYQETQYF
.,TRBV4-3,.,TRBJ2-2,TGCGCCAGCAGCCTCGGGACGGACTACGGGGAGCTGTTTTTT,CASSLGTDYGELFF
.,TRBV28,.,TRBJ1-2,TGTGCCAGCAGCCGACAGGCCGTCGCGTATGGCTACACCTTC,CASSRQAVAYGYTF
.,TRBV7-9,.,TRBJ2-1,TGTGCCAGCAGCCCGGAGCGGACTATTTTCAATGAGCAGTTCTTC,CASSPERTIFNEQFF
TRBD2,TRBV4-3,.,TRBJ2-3,TGCGCCAGCAGCCAAGATCCTCCGCGGCTAGCGGGGGGAGGTACGCAGTATTTT,CASSQDPPRLAGGGTQYF
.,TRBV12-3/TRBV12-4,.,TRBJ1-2,TGTGCCAGCAGTGGGGGTGGGGGCTACACCTTC,CASSGGGGYTF
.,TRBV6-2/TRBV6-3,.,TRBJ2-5,TGTGCCAGCACTTACGCCGACCCGAACCAAGAGACCCAGTACTTC,CASTYADPNQETQYF
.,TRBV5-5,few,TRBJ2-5,TGTGCCAGCAGCTTGGAGCTGTCGAAAGAGACCCAGTACTTC,CASSLELSKETQYF
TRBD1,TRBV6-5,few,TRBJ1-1,TGTGCCAGCAGGCGGGACAGGGGGATCCCTGAAGCTTTCTTT,CASRRDRGIPEAFF
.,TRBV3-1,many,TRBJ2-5,TGTGCCAGCAGCCAAGAGGGAAGGCGGGAGACCCAGTACTTC,CASSQEGRRETQYF
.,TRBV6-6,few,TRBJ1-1,TGTGCCAGCAGTTACTCTTCAACAGGTTCCGAAGCTTTCTTT,CASSYSSTGSEAFF
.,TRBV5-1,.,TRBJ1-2,TGCGCCAGCAGCTTGTCGGGGAGAAGTGGCTACACCTTC,CASSLSGRSGYTF
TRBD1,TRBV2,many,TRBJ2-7,TGTGCCAGCAGTGGAGTCTCGACCGGGACAGGGGAAAGAATTGGCAACGAGCAGTACTTC,CASSGVSTGTGERIGNEQYF
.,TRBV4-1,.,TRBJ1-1,TGCGCCAGCAGCCAAGTTGACACCCTGGGCACTGAAGCTTTCTTT,CASSQVDTLGTEAFF
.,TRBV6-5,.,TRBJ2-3,TGTGCCAGCAGTGCGGGGTTGATCACAGATACGCAGTATTTT,CASSAGLITDTQYF
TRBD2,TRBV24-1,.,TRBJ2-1,TGTGCCACCAGTGATTCCAGCGGGGGGTACAATGAGCAGTTCTTC,CATSDSSGGYNEQFF
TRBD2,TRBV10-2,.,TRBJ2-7,TGCGCCAGCAGGCGACTAGCGGGGGGATACGAGCAGTACTTC,CASRRLAGGYEQYF
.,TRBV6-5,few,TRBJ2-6,TGTGCCAGCAGTTACTCTTCAGGTTTTGGGGCCAACGTCCTGACTTTC,CASSYSSGFGANVLTF
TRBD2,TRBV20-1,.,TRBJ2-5,TGCAGTGCTAGAGAACTAGCGGCCCAAGAGACCCAGTACTTC,CSARELAAQETQYF
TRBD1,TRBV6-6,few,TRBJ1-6,TGTGCCAGCAGTTACCTCGGGGCCAGGGGGGGCTATAATTCACCCCTCCACTTT,CASSYLGARGGYNSPLHF
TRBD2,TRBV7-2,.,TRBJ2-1,TGTGCCAGCAGCCCGCAGACTAGCGGGGGCTCCTACAATGAGCAGTTCTTC,CASSPQTSGGSYNEQFF
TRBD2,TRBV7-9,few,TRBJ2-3,TGTGCCAGCAGTACCGGCGGGCGGGGGACAGATACGCAGTATTTT,CASSTGGRGTDTQYF
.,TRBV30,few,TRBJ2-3,TGTGCCTGGAGTGTCCCTACGGCGCAGTATTTT,CAWSVPTAQYF
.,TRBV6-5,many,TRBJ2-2,TGTGCCAGCAGTTACAGGGACCCGGGCACCGGGGAGCTGTTTTTT,CASSYRDPGTGELFF
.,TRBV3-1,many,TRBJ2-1,TGTGCCAGCAGCAAAGGGCCCCCAGCAAGCTCCTACAATGAGCAGTTCTTC,CASSKGPPASSYNEQFF
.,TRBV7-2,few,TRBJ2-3,TGTGCCAGCAGCTTCTGGGCTAGCCCCACAGATACGCAGTATTTT,CASSFWASPTDTQYF
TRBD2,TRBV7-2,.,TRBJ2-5,TGTGCCAGCACCCGTCGGGGGGGCCAGTGGGAAGAGACCCAGTACTTC,CASTRRGGQWEETQYF
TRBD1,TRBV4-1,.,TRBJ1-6,TGCGCCAGCAGCCAAGATGGAAGGACAGGGAATTCACCCCTCCACTTT,CASSQDGRTGNSPLHF
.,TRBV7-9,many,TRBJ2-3,TGTGCCAGCAGCCCCAGATGGGGACTGAGCACAGATACGCAGTATTTT,CASSPRWGLSTDTQYF
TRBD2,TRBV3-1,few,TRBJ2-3,TGTGCCAGCAGCGACATCACTAGCGGGGGCACAGATACGCAGTATTTT,CASSDITSGGTDTQYF
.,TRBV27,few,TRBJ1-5,TGTGCCAGCGGATCAGGTCTGCAGCCCCAGCATTTT,CASGSGLQPQHF
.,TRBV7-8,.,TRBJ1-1,TGTGCCAGCAGCCCATACCTTCTGATGAACACTGAAGCTTTCTTT,CASSPYLLMNTEAFF
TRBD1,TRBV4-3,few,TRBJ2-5,TGCGCCAGCAGCCAAGATTTCAGGGGGCAAGAGACCCAGTACTTC,CASSQDFRGQETQYF
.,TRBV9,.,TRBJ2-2,TGTGCCAGCAGCACCCCGACAGGACCGCAGGAGCTGTTTTTT,CASSTPTGPQELFF
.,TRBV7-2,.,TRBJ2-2,TGTGCCAGCAGCTTGCCATTCACCGGGGAGCTGTTTTTT,CASSLPFTGELFF
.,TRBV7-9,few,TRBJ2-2,TGTGCCAGCAGCTTCTCACAAAACACCGGGGAGCTGTTTTTT,CASSFSQNTGELFF
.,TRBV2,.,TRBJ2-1,TGTGCCAGCGCCCGGGCGGAGCAGTTCTTC,CASARAEQFF
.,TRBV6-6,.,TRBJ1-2,TGTGCCAGCAGTTATCCCTTAACTGGGGAGGTTAACTATGGCTACACCTTC,CASSYPLTGEVNYGYTF
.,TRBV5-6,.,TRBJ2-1,TGTGCCAGCAGTAATCCGGGACCCAAAGAGCAGTTCTTC,CASSNPGPKEQFF
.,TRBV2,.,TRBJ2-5,TGTGCCAGCAGTCTTCAGAGGGAGACCCAGTACTTC,CASSLQRETQYF
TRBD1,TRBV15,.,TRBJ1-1,TGTGCCACCAGCAGAGATCCAGGACAGGGCTTGAACACTGAAGCTTTCTTT,CATSRDPGQGLNTEAFF
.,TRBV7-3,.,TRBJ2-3,TGTGCCAGCAGCGGGGGCTCCCGCACAGATACGCAGTATTTT,CASSGGSRTDTQYF
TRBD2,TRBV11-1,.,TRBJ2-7,TGTGCCAGCAGCCCATCAGCTAGCGGGGTCTACGAGCAGTACTTC,CASSPSASGVYEQYF
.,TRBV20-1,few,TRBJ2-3,TGCAGTGTCTCAAACCCTGGCACAGATACGCAGTATTTT,CSVSNPGTDTQYF